This TCR beta chain was identified in a study of cytomegalovirus exposure and HLA in healthy donors. On this clone itself: Its specificity is unknown.

This PCR relied on a set of 60 Vbeta primers and 13 Jbeta primers. TCRdb's table, derived via immunoSEQ multiplex PCR, lists solely in-frame clones and lacks some. The table has around 93,000 clones, 82% seen once. Study outcomes and limitations: As a later analysis revealed, most CMV-associated TCR beta chains appeared HLA-restricted.

The CDR3 spans 15 residues. Germline-derived CDR1 and CDR2 are SNHLY and FYNNEI. The V segment lost 5 bases and the J segment 4 bases; nucleotides outside the gene matches: 4. The V gene is TRBV2, the J gene TRBJ2-2; the match to TRBD1 covers 10 bases. The TCR sequence derives from a man aged 50-59 years in good health and CMV-seronegative. Material: PBMCs. Here the CDR3 DNA reads TGTGCCAGCAGTTTGAGGACAGGGGGCACCGGGGAGCTGTTTTTT. Its protein product is CASSLRTGGTGELFF.